This T cell receptor (beta chain) was captured by sequencing in a study of T cell changes during pregnancy in multiple sclerosis. Per germline, CDR1 GTSNPN and CDR2 SVGIG (reference sequence). Trimming removed 0 bases at V and 2 bases at J, with 11 bases between. This CDR3 comprises 15 residues. Method: immunoSEQ multiplex PCR; TCRdb's copy keeps in-frame clones and lacks some. Of over 55,000 clones in the sample, 90% to 95% are singletons; the top ten hold more than 1.5%. The clonotype was recovered from a female donor with multiple sclerosis, enrolled in a pregnancy study. The rearrangement links TRBV30 to TRBJ1-5, with D possibly being TRBD1 (6 bases). The sample was peripheral blood, taken after pregnancy. The chain's CDR3 is CAWSVGAIGNQPQHF. CDR3 bases: TGTGCCTGGAGTGTGGGGGCAATCGGCAATCAGCCCCAGCATTTT. Full variable domain (missing parts from reference TRBV30 and TRBJ1-5): SQTIHQWPATLVQPVGSPLSLECTVEGTSNPNLYWYRQAAGRGLQLLFYSVGIGQISSEVPQNLSASRPQDRQFILSSKKLLLSDSGFYLCAWSVGAIGNQPQHFGDGTRLSIL.